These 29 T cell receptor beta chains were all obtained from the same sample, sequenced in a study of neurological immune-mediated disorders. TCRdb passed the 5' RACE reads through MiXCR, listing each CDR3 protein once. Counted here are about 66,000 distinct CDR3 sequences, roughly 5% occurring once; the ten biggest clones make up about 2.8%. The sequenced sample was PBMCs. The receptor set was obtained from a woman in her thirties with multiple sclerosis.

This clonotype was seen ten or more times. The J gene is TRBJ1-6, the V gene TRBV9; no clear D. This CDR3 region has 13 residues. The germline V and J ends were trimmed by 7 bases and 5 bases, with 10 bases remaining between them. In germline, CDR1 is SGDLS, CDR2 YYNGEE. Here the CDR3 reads CASRTDDNSPLHF. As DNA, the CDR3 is TGTGCCAGCCGGACGGACGATAATTCACCCCTCCACTTT. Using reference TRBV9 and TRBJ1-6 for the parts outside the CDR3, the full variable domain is DSGVTQTPKHLITATGQRVTLRCSPRSGDLSVYWYQQSLDQGLQFLIQYYNGEERAKGNILERFSAQQFPDLHSELNLSSLELGDSALYFCASRTDDNSPLHFGNGTRLTVT.

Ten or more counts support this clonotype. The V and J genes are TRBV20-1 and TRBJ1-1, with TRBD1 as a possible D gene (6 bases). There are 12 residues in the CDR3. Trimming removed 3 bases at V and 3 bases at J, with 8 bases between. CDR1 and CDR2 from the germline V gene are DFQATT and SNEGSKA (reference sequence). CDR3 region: CSASRGDTEAFF. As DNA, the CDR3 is TGCAGTGCTAGTAGGGGGGACACTGAAGCTTTCTTT.

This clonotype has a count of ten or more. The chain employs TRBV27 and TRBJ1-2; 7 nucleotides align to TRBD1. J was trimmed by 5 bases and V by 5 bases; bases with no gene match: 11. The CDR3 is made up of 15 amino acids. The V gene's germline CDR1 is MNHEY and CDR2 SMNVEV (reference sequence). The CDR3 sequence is CASSARQGTFYGYTF. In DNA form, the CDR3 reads TGTGCCAGCAGTGCCCGACAGGGTACTTTTTATGGCTACACCTTC.

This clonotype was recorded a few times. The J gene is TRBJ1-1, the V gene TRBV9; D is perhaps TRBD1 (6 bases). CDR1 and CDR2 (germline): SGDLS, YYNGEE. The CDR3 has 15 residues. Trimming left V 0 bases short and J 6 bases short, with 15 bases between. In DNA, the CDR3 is TGTGCCAGCAGCGTAGAGGCAGGGGTCGCATCTGAAGCTTTCTTT. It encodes CASSVEAGVASEAFF. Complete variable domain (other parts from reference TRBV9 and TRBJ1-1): DSGVTQTPKHLITATGQRVTLRCSPRSGDLSVYWYQQSLDQGLQFLIQYYNGEERAKGNILERFSAQQFPDLHSELNLSSLELGDSALYFCASSVEAGVASEAFFGQGTRLTVV.

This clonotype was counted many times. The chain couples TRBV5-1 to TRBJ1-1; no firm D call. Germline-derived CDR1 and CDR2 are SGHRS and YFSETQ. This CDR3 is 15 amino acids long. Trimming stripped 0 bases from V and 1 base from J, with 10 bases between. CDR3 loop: CASSLDQITNTEAFF. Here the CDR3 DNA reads TGCGCCAGCAGCTTGGACCAGATTACGAACACTGAAGCTTTCTTT.

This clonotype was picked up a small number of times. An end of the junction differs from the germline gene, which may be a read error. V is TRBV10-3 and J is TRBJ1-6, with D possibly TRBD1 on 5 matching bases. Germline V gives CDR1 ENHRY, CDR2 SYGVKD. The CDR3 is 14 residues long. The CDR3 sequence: CAISARGDGSPLNF. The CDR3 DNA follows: TGTGCCATCAGCGCTAGGGGAGACGGCTCACCCCTCAACTTT.

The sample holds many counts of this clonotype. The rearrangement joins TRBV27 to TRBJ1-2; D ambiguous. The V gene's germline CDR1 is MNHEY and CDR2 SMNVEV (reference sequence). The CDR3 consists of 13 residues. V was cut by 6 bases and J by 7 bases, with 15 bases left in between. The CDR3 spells CASSTLSTVGYTF. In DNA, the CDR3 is TGTGCCAGCAGCACCCTAAGCACGGTTGGCTACACCTTC.

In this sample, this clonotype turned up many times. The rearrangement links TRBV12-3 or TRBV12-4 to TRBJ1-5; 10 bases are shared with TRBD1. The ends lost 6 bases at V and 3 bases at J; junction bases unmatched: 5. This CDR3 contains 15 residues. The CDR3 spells CASRWGQGYNQPQHF. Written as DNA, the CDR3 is TGTGCCAGCAGGTGGGGACAGGGGTACAATCAGCCCCAGCATTTT.

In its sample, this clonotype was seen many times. This CDR3 reads CATSRSPASGEKLFF. CDR3 bases: TGTGCCACCAGCAGGTCCCCAGCCTCGGGGGAAAAACTGTTTTTT. The J gene is TRBJ1-4, the V gene TRBV15, with unresolved D. Germline assignment: CDR1 LNHNV and CDR2 YYDKDF (reference sequence). The CDR3 consists of 15 residues. Trimming pared 3 bases from V and 8 bases from J, leaving 16 bases between. The full variable domain, completed using reference TRBV15 and TRBJ1-4, is DAMVIQNPRYQVTQFGKPVTLSCSQTLNHNVMYWYQQKSSQAPKLLFHYYDKDFNNEADTPDNFQSRRPNTSFCFLDIRSPGLGDTAMYLCATSRSPASGEKLFFGSGTQLSVL.

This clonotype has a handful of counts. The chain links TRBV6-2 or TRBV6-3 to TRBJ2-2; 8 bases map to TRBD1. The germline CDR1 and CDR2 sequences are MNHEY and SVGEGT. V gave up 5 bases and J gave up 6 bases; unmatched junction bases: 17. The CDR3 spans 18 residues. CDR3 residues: CASSKGIWDRRGAGELFF. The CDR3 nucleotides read TGTGCCAGCAGTAAAGGAATTTGGGACAGGAGGGGAGCCGGGGAGCTGTTTTTT.

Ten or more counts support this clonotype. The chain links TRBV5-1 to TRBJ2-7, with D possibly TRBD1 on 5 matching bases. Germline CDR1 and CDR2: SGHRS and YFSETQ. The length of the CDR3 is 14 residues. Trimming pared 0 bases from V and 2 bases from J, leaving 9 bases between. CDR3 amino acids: CASSLVPGTYEQYF. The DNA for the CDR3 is TGCGCCAGCAGCTTGGTCCCAGGGACCTACGAGCAGTACTTC.

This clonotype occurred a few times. The CDR3 DNA reads as TGCGCCAGCAGCCAAGACCGCCTCGCCACTGAAGCTTTCTTT. It encodes CASSQDRLATEAFF. The rearrangement joins TRBV4-1 to TRBJ1-1; D ambiguous. CDR3 size: 14 residues. The V end was cut by 0 bases, the J end by 4 bases, with 9 bases between. Germline V gene lookup returns CDR1 MGHRA and CDR2 YSYEKL.

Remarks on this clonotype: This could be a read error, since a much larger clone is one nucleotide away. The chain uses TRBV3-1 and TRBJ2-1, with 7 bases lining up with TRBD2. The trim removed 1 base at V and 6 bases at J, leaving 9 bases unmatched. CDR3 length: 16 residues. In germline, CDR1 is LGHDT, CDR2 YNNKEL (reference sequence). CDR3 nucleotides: TGTGCCAGCAGCCAAGGCCGGACTAGAATATCCAATGAGCAGTTCTTC. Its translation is CASSQGRTRISNEQFF.

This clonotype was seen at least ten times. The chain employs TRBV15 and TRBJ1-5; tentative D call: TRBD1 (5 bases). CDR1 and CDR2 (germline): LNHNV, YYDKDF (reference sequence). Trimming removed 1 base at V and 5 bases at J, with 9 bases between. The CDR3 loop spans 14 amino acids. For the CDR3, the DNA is TGTGCCACCAGCAGAGGTTCGGGGGATCAGCCCCAGCATTTT. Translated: CATSRGSGDQPQHF.

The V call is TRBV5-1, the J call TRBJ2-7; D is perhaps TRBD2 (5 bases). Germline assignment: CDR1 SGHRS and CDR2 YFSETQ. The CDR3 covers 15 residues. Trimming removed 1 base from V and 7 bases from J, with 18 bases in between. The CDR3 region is CASSLSRVVRKEQYF. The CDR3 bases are TGCGCCAGCAGCTTGTCGCGGGTCGTTCGTAAAGAGCAGTACTTC.

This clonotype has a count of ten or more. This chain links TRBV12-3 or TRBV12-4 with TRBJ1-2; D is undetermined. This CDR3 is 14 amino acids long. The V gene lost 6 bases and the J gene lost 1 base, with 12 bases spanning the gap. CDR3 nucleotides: TGTGCCAGCAGCACACAGACCCTTAACTATGGCTACACCTTC. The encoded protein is CASSTQTLNYGYTF.

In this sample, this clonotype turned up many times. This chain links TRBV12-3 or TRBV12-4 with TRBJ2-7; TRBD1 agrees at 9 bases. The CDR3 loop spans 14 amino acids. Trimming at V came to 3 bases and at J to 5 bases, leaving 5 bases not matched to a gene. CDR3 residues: CASSFGQGLHEQYF. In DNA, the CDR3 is TGTGCCAGCAGTTTCGGACAGGGGCTTCACGAGCAGTACTTC.

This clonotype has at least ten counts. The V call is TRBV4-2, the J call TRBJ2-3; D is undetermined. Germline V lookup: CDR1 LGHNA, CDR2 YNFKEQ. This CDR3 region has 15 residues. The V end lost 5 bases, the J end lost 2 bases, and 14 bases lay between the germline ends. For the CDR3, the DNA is TGTGCCAGCAGCTTAGAGTGGGTTTACACAGATACGCAGTATTTT. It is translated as CASSLEWVYTDTQYF.

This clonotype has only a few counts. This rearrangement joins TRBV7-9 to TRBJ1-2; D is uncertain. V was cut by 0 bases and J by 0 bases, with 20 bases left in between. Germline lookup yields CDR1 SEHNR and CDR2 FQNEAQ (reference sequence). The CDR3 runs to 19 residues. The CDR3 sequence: CASSLAAPVARPSNYGYTF. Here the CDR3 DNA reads TGTGCCAGCAGCTTAGCGGCGCCTGTGGCAAGACCGTCTAACTATGGCTACACCTTC.

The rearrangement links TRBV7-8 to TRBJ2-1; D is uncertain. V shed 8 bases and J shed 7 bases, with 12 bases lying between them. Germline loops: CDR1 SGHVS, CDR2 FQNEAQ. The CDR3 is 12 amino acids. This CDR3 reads CASGRVRNEQFF. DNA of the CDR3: TGTGCCAGCGGCCGGGTCAGGAATGAGCAGTTCTTC.

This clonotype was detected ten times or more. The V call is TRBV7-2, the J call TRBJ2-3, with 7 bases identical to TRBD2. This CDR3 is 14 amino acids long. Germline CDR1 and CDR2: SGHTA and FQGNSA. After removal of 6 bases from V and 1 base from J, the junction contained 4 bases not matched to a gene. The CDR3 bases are TGTGCCAGCAGACGGAGCGGGGGCACAGATACGCAGTATTTT. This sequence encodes CASRRSGGTDTQYF.

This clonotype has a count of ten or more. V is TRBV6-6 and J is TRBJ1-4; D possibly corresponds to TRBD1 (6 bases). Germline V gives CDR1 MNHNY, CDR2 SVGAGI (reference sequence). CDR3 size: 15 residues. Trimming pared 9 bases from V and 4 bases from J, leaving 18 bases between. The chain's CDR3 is CASWRRGGDNEKLFF. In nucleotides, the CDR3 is TGTGCCAGTTGGAGAAGAGGGGGGGATAATGAAAAACTGTTTTTT.

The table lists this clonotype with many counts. The CDR3 nucleotides are TGCAGCGTTGACGACAGCACAGATACGCAGTATTTT. Residues: CSVDDSTDTQYF. The V call is TRBV29-1, the J call TRBJ2-3; D is ambiguous. Between the trimmed V and J ends, which lost 3 bases and 0 bases, there was a span of 4 bases. The germline CDR1 and CDR2 sequences are SQVTM and ANQGSEA. The CDR3 loop spans 12 amino acids.

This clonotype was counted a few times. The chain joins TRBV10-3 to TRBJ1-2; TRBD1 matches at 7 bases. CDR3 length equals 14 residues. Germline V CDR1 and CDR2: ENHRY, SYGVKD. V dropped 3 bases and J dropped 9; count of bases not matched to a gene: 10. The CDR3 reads CAISDPSRGASYTF. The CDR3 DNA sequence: TGTGCCATCAGTGACCCAAGCAGGGGGGCGAGCTACACCTTC.

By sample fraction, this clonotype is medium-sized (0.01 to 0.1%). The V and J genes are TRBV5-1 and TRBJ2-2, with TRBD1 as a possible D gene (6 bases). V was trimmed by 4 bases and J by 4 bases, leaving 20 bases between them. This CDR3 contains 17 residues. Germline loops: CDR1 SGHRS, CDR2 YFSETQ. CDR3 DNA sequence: TGCGCCAGCAGCCCCAACCGGGCCTGGGGGCCCACCGGGGAGCTGTTTTTT. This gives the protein CASSPNRAWGPTGELFF.

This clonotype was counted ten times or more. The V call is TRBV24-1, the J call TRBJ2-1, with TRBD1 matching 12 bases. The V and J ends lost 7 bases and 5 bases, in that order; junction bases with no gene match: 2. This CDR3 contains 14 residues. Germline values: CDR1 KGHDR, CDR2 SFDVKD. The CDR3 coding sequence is TGTGCCACCAGCGGGACAGGGGGCCACAATGAGCAGTTCTTC. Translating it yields CATSGTGGHNEQFF.

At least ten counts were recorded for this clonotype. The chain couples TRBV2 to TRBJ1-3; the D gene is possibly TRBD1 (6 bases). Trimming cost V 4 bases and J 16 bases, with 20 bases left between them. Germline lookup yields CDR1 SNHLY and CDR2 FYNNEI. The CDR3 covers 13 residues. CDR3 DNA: TGTGCCAGCAGTGTCGGACAGCGCTCCCGAAGGTATTTT. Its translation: CASSVGQRSRRYF.

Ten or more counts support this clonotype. CDR3 in DNA: TGTGCCAGCAGTTTCCAGGACACGAACACTGAAGCTTTCTTT. Its protein is CASSFQDTNTEAFF. The chain carries TRBV27 and TRBJ1-1, with D possibly being TRBD1 (5 bases). The CDR3 contains 14 residues. Trimming stripped 3 bases from V and 1 base from J, with 9 bases between. The germline gives CDR1 MNHEY, CDR2 SMNVEV (reference sequence).

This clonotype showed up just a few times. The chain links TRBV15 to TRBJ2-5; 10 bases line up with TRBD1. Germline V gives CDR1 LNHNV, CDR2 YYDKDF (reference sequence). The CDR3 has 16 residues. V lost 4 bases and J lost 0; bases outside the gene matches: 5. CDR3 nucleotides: TGTGCCACCAGCATAACTGGGACAGGGGACCAAGAGACCCAGTACTTC. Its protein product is CATSITGTGDQETQYF.